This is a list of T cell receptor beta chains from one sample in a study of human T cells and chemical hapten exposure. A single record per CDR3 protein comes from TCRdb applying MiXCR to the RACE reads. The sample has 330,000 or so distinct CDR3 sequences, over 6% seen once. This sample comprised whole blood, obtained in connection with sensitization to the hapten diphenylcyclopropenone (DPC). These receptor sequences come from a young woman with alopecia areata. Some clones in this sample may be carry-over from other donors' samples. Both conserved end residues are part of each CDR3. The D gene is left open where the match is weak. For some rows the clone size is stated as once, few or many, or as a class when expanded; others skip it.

DNA: TGTGCCAGCAGCCATGACACCCGGCGTAGGTACGAGCAGTACTTC
CDR3: CASSHDTRRRYEQYF
size: -
V: TRBV7-9
J: TRBJ2-7
D: -

DNA: TGTGCCACCAGGGGAGACACGGCGAACACTGAAGCTTTCTTT
CDR3: CATRGDTANTEAFF
size: few
V: TRBV24-1
J: TRBJ1-1
D: -

DNA: TGTGCCAGCAGCTCGAGGTCCAGGGAGACCCAGTACTTC
CDR3: CASSSRSRETQYF
size: few
V: TRBV7-9
J: TRBJ2-5
D: -

DNA: TGTGCCAGCAGTGAATACGATAGGAACTATGGCTACACCTTC
CDR3: CASSEYDRNYGYTF
size: many
V: TRBV6-1
J: TRBJ1-2
D: -

DNA: TGTGCCAGCAGTCCCGACAGGAATCAGCCCCAGCATTTT
CDR3: CASSPDRNQPQHF
size: many
V: TRBV12-3/TRBV12-4
J: TRBJ1-5
D: -

DNA: TGTGCCAGCAGTTACTCTGAGGGGTTATCCACAGATACGCAGTATTTT
CDR3: CASSYSEGLSTDTQYF
size: once
V: TRBV6-2/TRBV6-3
J: TRBJ2-3
D: -

DNA: TGTGCCAGCAGTTTGCCAGGGGCCCGCACAGATACGCAGTATTTT
CDR3: CASSLPGARTDTQYF
size: -
V: TRBV28
J: TRBJ2-3
D: -

DNA: TGTGCCAGCAGTGACGTCGGACAGAATGGGCAGCCCCAGCATTTT
CDR3: CASSDVGQNGQPQHF
size: many
V: TRBV2
J: TRBJ1-5
D: -

DNA: TGTGCCAGCAGCCATGCAATTCCGGGCAATGAGCAGTTCTTC
CDR3: CASSHAIPGNEQFF
size: many
V: TRBV4-2
J: TRBJ2-1
D: -

DNA: TGTGCCAGCAGCCCGGTGGGGGGCTGGCAGCCCCAGCATTTT
CDR3: CASSPVGGWQPQHF
size: many
V: TRBV7-8
J: TRBJ1-5
D: -

DNA: TGTGCCAGCAGTGAACTCGGCTATAACTATGGCTACACCTTC
CDR3: CASSELGYNYGYTF
size: many
V: TRBV6-1
J: TRBJ1-2
D: -

DNA: TGCAGCGTGGAGACTAGCGGGACAGGGCTCCTAATGGAAGAGACCCAGTACTTC
CDR3: CSVETSGTGLLMEETQYF
size: -
V: TRBV29-1
J: TRBJ2-5
D: TRBD2

DNA: TGCGCCAGCAGTCCGCGACAGAATCAGCCCCAGCATTTT
CDR3: CASSPRQNQPQHF
size: many
V: TRBV23-1
J: TRBJ1-5
D: -

DNA: TGCAGCGTCAGACCCGACGGTCGGGAAAAACTGTTTTTT
CDR3: CSVRPDGREKLFF
size: many
V: TRBV29-1
J: TRBJ1-4
D: -

DNA: TGCAGCGTTGATTCACGGGTTGACACTGAAGCTTTCTTT
CDR3: CSVDSRVDTEAFF
size: -
V: TRBV29-1
J: TRBJ1-1
D: -

DNA: TGTGCCAGCAGCTTTACGCCGGCGAACACTGAAGCTTTCTTT
CDR3: CASSFTPANTEAFF
size: many
V: TRBV7-3
J: TRBJ1-1
D: -

DNA: TGTGCCAGCAGCTTACCGACGCGGGGATTAAATAATTCACCCCTCCACTTT
CDR3: CASSLPTRGLNNSPLHF
size: many
V: TRBV7-9
J: TRBJ1-6
D: -

DNA: TGTGCCAGCTCACCGGCAAAAGGTAGCAATCAGCCCCAGCATTTT
CDR3: CASSPAKGSNQPQHF
size: many
V: TRBV18
J: TRBJ1-5
D: -

DNA: TGCGCCAGCAGCCAAGTAGGGGGTGCTGAAGCTTTCTTT
CDR3: CASSQVGGAEAFF
size: -
V: TRBV4-1
J: TRBJ1-1
D: -

DNA: TGTGCCAGCAGTGGACGGGACTGGACAGGCGAGCAGTACTTC
CDR3: CASSGRDWTGEQYF
size: -
V: TRBV27
J: TRBJ2-7
D: -

DNA: TGTGCCAGCAGCTTAGTACTTACTAGCGGGCCTTACAATGAGCAGTTCTTC
CDR3: CASSLVLTSGPYNEQFF
size: many
V: TRBV7-2
J: TRBJ2-1
D: TRBD2

DNA: TGCAGTCCCGAAGAAAGGACGGTACTTGGAGAAAAACTGTTTTTT
CDR3: CSPEERTVLGEKLFF
size: many
V: TRBV20-1
J: TRBJ1-4
D: -

DNA: TGCGCCAGCAGCTTGGCCGGGTTGACAGGCCAAGAGACCCAGTACTTC
CDR3: CASSLAGLTGQETQYF
size: few
V: TRBV5-1
J: TRBJ2-5
D: -

DNA: TGTGCCAGCAGTAACCGGGGGGCAGAGACCCAGTACTTC
CDR3: CASSNRGAETQYF
size: many
V: TRBV12-3/TRBV12-4
J: TRBJ2-5
D: -

DNA: TGCAGCGTCGAGGACAATGACAAAAACATTCAGTACTTC
CDR3: CSVEDNDKNIQYF
size: -
V: TRBV29-1
J: TRBJ2-4
D: -

DNA: TGCAGCGTTGAAGGAGCGGGGGTAGGAGAGACCCAGTACTTC
CDR3: CSVEGAGVGETQYF
size: few
V: TRBV29-1
J: TRBJ2-5
D: TRBD2